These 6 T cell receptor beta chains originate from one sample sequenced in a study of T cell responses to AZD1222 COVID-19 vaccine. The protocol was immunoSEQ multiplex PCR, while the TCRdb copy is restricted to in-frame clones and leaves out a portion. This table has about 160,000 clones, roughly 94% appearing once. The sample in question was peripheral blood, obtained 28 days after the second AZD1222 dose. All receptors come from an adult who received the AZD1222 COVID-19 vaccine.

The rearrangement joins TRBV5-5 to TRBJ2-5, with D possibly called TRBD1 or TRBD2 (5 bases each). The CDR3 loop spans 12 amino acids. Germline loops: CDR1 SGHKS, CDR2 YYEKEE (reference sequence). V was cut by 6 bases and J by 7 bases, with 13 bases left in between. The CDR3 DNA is TGTGCCAGCACCGAGGGGCAGGGGACCCAGTACTTC. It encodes CASTEGQGTQYF.

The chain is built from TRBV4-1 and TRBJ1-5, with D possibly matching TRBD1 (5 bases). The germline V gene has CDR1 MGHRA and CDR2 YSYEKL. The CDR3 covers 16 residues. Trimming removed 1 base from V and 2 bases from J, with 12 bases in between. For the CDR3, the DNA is TGCGCCAGCAGCCAAGGCGGGGCCCCGGGCAATCAGCCCCAGCATTTT. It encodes CASSQGGAPGNQPQHF.

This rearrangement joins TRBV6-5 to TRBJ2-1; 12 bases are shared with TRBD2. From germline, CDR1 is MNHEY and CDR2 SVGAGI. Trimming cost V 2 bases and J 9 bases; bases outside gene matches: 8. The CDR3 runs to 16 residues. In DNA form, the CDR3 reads TGTGCCAGCAGTTACGCTAGCGGGGGGGCCAGAGGTGAGCAGTTCTTC. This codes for CASSYASGGARGEQFF.

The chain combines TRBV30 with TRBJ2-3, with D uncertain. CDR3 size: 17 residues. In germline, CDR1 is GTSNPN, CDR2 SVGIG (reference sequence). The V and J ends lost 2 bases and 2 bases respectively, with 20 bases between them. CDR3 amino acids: CAWSSLTDPLSTDTQYF. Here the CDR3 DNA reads TGTGCCTGGAGTTCCTTAACAGACCCTCTTTCCACAGATACGCAGTATTTT.

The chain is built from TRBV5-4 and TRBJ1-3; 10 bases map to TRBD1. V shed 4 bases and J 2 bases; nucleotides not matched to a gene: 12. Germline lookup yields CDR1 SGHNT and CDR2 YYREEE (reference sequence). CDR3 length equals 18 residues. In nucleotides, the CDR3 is TGTGCCAGCAGCGGACAAGGGACAGGGGCTGGGACTGGAAACACCATATATTTT. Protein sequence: CASSGQGTGAGTGNTIYF.

The CDR3 sequence: CASSLVTGHKSGNTIYF. For the CDR3, the DNA is TGCGCCAGCAGCTTGGTGACAGGGCATAAATCTGGAAACACCATATATTTT. The J gene is TRBJ1-3, the V gene TRBV5-1; 7 bases fit TRBD1. V was clipped by 0 bases and J by 1 base; unmatched bases: 7. Germline CDR1 SGHRS, CDR2 YFSETQ. The CDR3 contains 17 residues.